The following is a T cell receptor (beta chain) sequence with its context. This clonotype was recorded at least ten times. The antigen it recognizes is unknown. Qualities for individual bases were not recorded, and no much larger clone is one base off. This record comes from a study of T cells in Graves' hyperthyroidism and ophthalmopathy (dated by TCRdb to between 2018 and 2021). Broadly, across the study: Peripheral blood was collected at initial diagnosis, before any treatment. Once sampling was done, hyperthyroidism patients were given methimazole at a starting dose of 30 mg daily, whereas ophthalmopathy patients were given high-dose intravenous methylprednisolone. The paper reports TCR Vbeta CDR3 sequencing of approximately 140 peripheral blood samples: approximately 41 ophthalmopathy, 70 to 85 hyperthyroidism and about 17 progressor patients. Prospective prediction of ophthalmopathy was tested in an independent validation cohort of fewer than 20 hyperthyroidism patients and 17 patients who later progressed to ophthalmopathy. For training and testing, the 80 to 100 patients in the discovery cohort were randomly divided in a 7:3 ratio. Thyroid tissue and blood T-cell repertoires from roughly six Graves' hyperthyroidism patients were also compared in the study. To identify TCR V-J signatures that set the groups apart, the researchers used a discovery cohort of 100 or so patients, made up of 40 to 45 with Graves' ophthalmopathy and about 60 with stable Graves' hyperthyroidism.

Ophthalmopathy patients had moderately to severely active disease, Clinical Activity Score of at least 3, NOSPECS grade of at least 4, and duration under 3 months. Exclusion was applied to patients with uncontrolled infections, other autoimmune diseases, pregnancy or lactation. Diagnoses relied on clinical symptoms, serum thyroxine and TRAb, thyroid ultrasound and orbital computed tomography. Ficoll-Paque density gradient centrifugation was used to isolate PBMCs from 10 ml of fresh peripheral blood. Trizol reagent was used to extract total RNA, and RNA quality was then checked on an Agilent 2100 Bioanalyzer. Study-wide conclusions, independent of this receptor: In validation, the model predicted progression to ophthalmopathy with about 71% sensitivity and less than 75% specificity, a median of 6.5 months before onset. Most expanded thyroid clonotypes (frequency above 0.001) were also found in blood, which suggests that blood repertoires may mirror thyroid immune responses. A 13 V-J signature model separated ophthalmopathy from stable hyperthyroidism, with 87.88% sensitivity and roughly 81% specificity in cross-validation and 80%/75% in testing. Sample size was not statistically predetermined, and investigators were not blinded to group allocation.

Relative to germline, V is missing 4 bases and J is missing 11 bases, with 12 bases of the junction outside any gene match. For CDR1 and CDR2, the germline V gene lists SGDLS and YYNGEE. The CDR3 numbers 14 residues from cysteine through phenylalanine. Only the CDR3 DNA is retained, 42 bases long and in frame from the first base. TCR beta CDR3 regions were amplified from RNA transcripts. The first round of RT-PCR for the TCR CDR3 was performed with the HTBI primer set and the Qiagen OneStep RT-PCR kit. Libraries were constructed in a second round of multiplex PCR, after which size selection and purification were carried out. The libraries were sequenced on an Illumina HiSeq2000 using paired-end 100 bp reads. The authors' pipeline ran thus. Raw data were processed with SOAPnuke, discarding reads with adapters, uncalled bases, mean Phred below 15, or no exact constant-primer or identifier match. COPE v1.2.5 was used to merge the high-quality paired reads, and each unique nucleotide sequence was defined as a clonotype. MiTCR v1.1 was used to align clonotypes to the IMGT TRBV, TRBD and TRBJ reference segments. Only V-J combinations with frequency above 0.0001, covering approximately 99% of repertoires, were analysed. A TCS score was defined as the ratio between F50 (clonal expansion) and ExV (chaos), using BLOSUM62-based TCRdist between CDR3 peptides within each V-J. Welch's t-statistics and random forest reduced just over 500 V-J features to around 14, which were used in a naive Bayes classifier (R e1071). TCRdb reprocessing: public reads trimmed at Q25 with fastp, clones called with MiXCR, in-frame beta chains kept. Entries are consolidated by CDR3 protein sequence, retaining the most common genes and DNA. TCRdb's processing, not the authors', yielded these V and J calls. The sample table holds hundreds of thousands of distinct CDR3 sequences, of which roughly a quarter were seen once. The top ten hold approximately 11% of the sample.

The chain joins TRBV9 to TRBJ1-1; 9 middle bases align to TRBD1. The origin of this receptor is a woman in her thirties with Graves' ophthalmopathy. Input material: blood. The CDR3 amino acid sequence is: CASSSNPGQGRAFF. The DNA sequence follows: TGTGCCAGCAGCTCCAACCCCGGACAGGGGAGGGCTTTCTTT. Full variable domain (CDR3 extended with the reference TRBV9 and TRBJ1-1 proteins): DSGVTQTPKHLITATGQRVTLRCSPRSGDLSVYWYQQSLDQGLQFLIQYYNGEERAKGNILERFSAQQFPDLHSELNLSSLELGDSALYFCASSSNPGQGRAFFGQGTRLTVV.